The following is a TCR beta chain sequence with its context. This entry is derived from a study of CD8 T cells in Susac syndrome. The CDR3 loop spans 16 amino acids. Trimming stripped 3 bases from V and 0 bases from J, with 16 bases between. Per germline, CDR1 GTSNPN and CDR2 SVGIG (reference sequence). Both CD4+ and CD8+ T cells were negatively isolated, and TEMRA cells underwent FACS enrichment. cDNA came from roughly 0.47 to 1 ug RNA primed by random hexamers. Across 54 Vbeta and 13 Jbeta, TCR beta CDR3 was amplified with immunoSEQ multiplex PCR. TCRdb independently ran MiXCR on the immunoSEQ multiplex PCR reads; one entry per CDR3 protein. The profile covers some 400,000 distinct CDR3 sequences, with approximately 85% appearing a single time and 0.12% taken by the ten largest.

The gene calls are TRBV30 and TRBJ2-3; D unclear. Sample: CD8+ T cells from PBMCs. The TCR originated in a human donor with multiple sclerosis. The CDR3 coding sequence is TGTGCCTGGAGCCTTGGGCCTTATCCTAGCACAGATACGCAGTATTTT. Translated, it gives CAWSLGPYPSTDTQYF.